The sequence of this T cell receptor beta chain was determined in a study of vaccination and CD4 T cells after COVID-19. Treatment meaning: roughly nine-day PBMC culture with coronavirus spike peptide pools or control peptides (ViraFEST assay). This CDR3 has 15 residues. Trimming took 4 bases from V and 9 from J; bases not matched to a gene: 9. Germline values: CDR1 SGHTA, CDR2 FQGNSA. In its sample, this clonotype was seen a few times. The target antigen is unknown. General study points: The median SARS-CoV-2-reactive clonotype number increased from roughly 21 to 40, without statistical significance.

Cultured CD4+ T cell DNA underwent sequencing with the Oncomine TCR Beta short-read assay. Using the QIAamp micro DNA kit, genomic DNA was extracted from the CD4+ T cells that had been cultured. One entry per CDR3 protein, called by TCRdb with MiXCR from the PCR reads. The table includes about 20,000 distinct CDR3 sequences, around 45% detected once. Source material: CD4+ T cells from blood, cultured in vitro. The origin of this receptor is a human donor who had recovered from COVID-19. This rearrangement joins TRBV7-2 to TRBJ1-6; TRBD1 matches at 7 bases. The CDR3 protein is CASSWRQGQGSPLHF. CDR3 sequence (DNA): TGTGCCAGCAGCTGGAGACAGGGTCAAGGTTCACCCCTCCACTTT. Full variable domain (rest looked up from reference TRBV7-2 and TRBJ1-6): GAGVSQSPSNKVTEKGKDVELRCDPISGHTALYWYRQSLGQGLEFLIYFQGNSAPDKSGLPSDRFSAERTGGSVSTLTIQRTQQEDSAVYLCASSWRQGQGSPLHFGNGTRLTVT.